These T cell receptor beta chains were read from a single sample in a study of a mutant IDH1 vaccine in newly diagnosed glioma. These receptors lack a known antigen. Repertoires were generated with immunoSEQ multiplex PCR, while TCRdb's copy carries only in-frame clones and drops some. The repertoire holds 31,000 or so clones, with approximately 83% as singletons. The sample was PBMCs, taken from a glioma patient whose treatment included an IDH1 peptide vaccine. The receptors come from a man younger than 45 with glioma. The CDR3 runs from the conserved cysteine through the conserved F or W. D genes are given only for firm matches. Expanded clones get a size class; other rows say once, few or many, or leave the size out.

clone_size d_call j_call v_call cdr3_aa
. . TRBJ2-7 TRBV7-9 CASTSTGDYEQYF
. TRBD2 TRBJ2-3 TRBV5-1 CASSLARAGVNTDTQYF
few . TRBJ1-2 TRBV4-3 CASSQDRSGSNYGYTF
. . TRBJ1-2 TRBV6-5 CASSYGKGYTF
. . TRBJ2-7 TRBV7-9 CASSEDRSLYEQYF
. TRBD2 TRBJ2-3 TRBV7-2 CASSLQSGDSTDTQYF
. TRBD2 TRBJ2-1 TRBV29-1 CSVEKRLAGRVDEQFF
. . TRBJ2-5 TRBV10-2 CASFAVDGSRGETQYF
. . TRBJ2-1 TRBV2 CASSAADGRASEQFF
once . TRBJ2-7 TRBV6-5 CASSYRLPYEQYF
. TRBD1 TRBJ1-2 TRBV30 CAWSRQGDGYTF
. TRBD1 TRBJ2-7 TRBV11-1 CASSLRDRDHEQYF
once . TRBJ1-2 TRBV19 CASSAPGLGYTF
. . TRBJ1-5 TRBV25-1 CASSEDLGQPQHF
. . TRBJ2-1 TRBV7-9 CASSFGGAGANNEQFF
. TRBD1 TRBJ2-7 TRBV5-6 CASSAGQVSEQYF
few TRBD1 TRBJ1-2 TRBV20-1 CRVTGGHGYTF
. . TRBJ1-5 TRBV4-1 CASSQNVGARLPQHF
. . TRBJ1-1 TRBV7-9 CASSLVGLEAFF
. . TRBJ1-1 TRBV19 CASSVGQLTEAFF
. . TRBJ1-1 TRBV28 CASSLGTTGYTEAFF
once . TRBJ2-7 TRBV5-1 CASSSPGLYEQYF
. TRBD1 TRBJ2-3 TRBV2 CASSLTGKPVTQYF
few . TRBJ2-2 TRBV9 CASNPGQLNTGELFF
. TRBD2 TRBJ2-1 TRBV5-4 CASSPRSAGGHNEQFF
. TRBD1 TRBJ1-4 TRBV5-5 CASTLGTGGVEKLFF
. TRBD2 TRBJ2-2 TRBV28 CASSSLAGGTGELFF
. TRBD1 TRBJ2-1 TRBV9 CASSVVSGQEYNEQFF
. . TRBJ2-7 TRBV5-1 CASSFSGPPITYEQYF
. . TRBJ2-2 TRBV5-1 CASSLSGAPGELFF
. TRBD1 TRBJ1-3 TRBV4-2 CASSQAGQGSGNTIYF
. TRBD2 TRBJ2-1 TRBV19 CASSQTSGSYNEQFF
. TRBD1 TRBJ2-7 TRBV4-3 CASSQYAGTGRNEQYF
. TRBD2 TRBJ2-5 TRBV19 CASSPSGRAETQYF
. TRBD1 TRBJ2-2 TRBV29-1 CSVRGLRTGELFF
. . TRBJ1-1 TRBV19 CASSISLRRVLGVTTEAFF
. TRBD1 TRBJ2-3 TRBV27 CASATGTDTDTQYF
. . TRBJ1-1 TRBV6-5 CASSYSSRGATEAFF
. . TRBJ1-1 TRBV10-3 CAISDTGKGTFF
. TRBD2 TRBJ2-3 TRBV4-1 CASSQGSGRTYF
. . TRBJ2-7 TRBV9 CASSSRGLSYEQYF